This passage covers 17 T cell receptor beta chains from one sample sequenced in a study of PD-L1 blockade in urothelial cancer. Only in-frame clones appear in the TCRdb table, and some are missing; sequencing was by immunoSEQ multiplex PCR. The sample records approximately 65,000 clones, about 88% being singletons. The source was PBMCs, collected around atezolizumab (anti-PD-L1) treatment. These receptors originate from a man in his 60s with urothelial cancer.

This clone was detected a few times. The gene calls are TRBV7-3 and TRBJ2-1; 8 bases fit TRBD2. CDR3 length equals 15 residues. Germline assignment: CDR1 SGHTA and CDR2 FQGTGA. With 5 bases clipped from V and 1 base from J, the junction kept 4 bases outside the gene matches. The CDR3 is CASSILAASYNEQFF. In DNA, the CDR3 is TGTGCCAGCAGCATACTAGCGGCTTCCTACAATGAGCAGTTCTTC.

The table lists this clone with a count of one. The rearrangement joins TRBV5-1 to TRBJ2-7, with a tentative D call TRBD1 (7 bases). CDR1 is SGHRS, CDR2 YFSETQ, per germline. This CDR3 is built from 15 residues. The germline V and J ends were trimmed by 7 bases and 0 bases, with 17 bases remaining between them. The CDR3 DNA follows: TGCGCCAGCTACGGGAGACAGGGAAACTCCTACGAGCAGTACTTC. It specifies CASYGRQGNSYEQYF. Complete variable domain (other parts from reference TRBV5-1 and TRBJ2-7): KAGVTQTPRYLIKTRGQQVTLSCSPISGHRSVSWYQQTPGQGLQFLFEYFSETQRNKGNFPGRFSGRQFSNSRSEMNVSTLELGDSALYLCASYGRQGNSYEQYFGPGTRLTVT.

The chain carries TRBV7-3 and TRBJ1-2, with D possibly being TRBD1 (5 bases). V was clipped by 6 bases and J by 0 bases, with 8 bases between them. Per germline, CDR1 SGHTA and CDR2 FQGTGA. The CDR3 runs to 13 residues. The CDR3 region has the DNA TGTGCCAGCAGTCCAGGGCCTAACTATGGCTACACCTTC. Translation: CASSPGPNYGYTF.

The V gene is TRBV28, the J gene TRBJ2-2, with D possibly TRBD2 on 6 matching bases. The germline gives CDR1 MDHEN, CDR2 SYDVKM. The CDR3 contains 14 residues. V was trimmed by 6 bases and J by 4 bases, leaving 12 bases between them. Here the CDR3 DNA reads TGTGCCAGCAGCCTGGGGGGTATCACCGGGGAGCTGTTTTTT. Its protein is CASSLGGITGELFF. Full variable domain (outside the CDR3, taken from reference TRBV28 and TRBJ2-2): DVKVTQSSRYLVKRTGEKVFLECVQDMDHENMFWYRQDPGLGLRLIYFSYDVKMKEKGDIPEGYSVSREKKERFSLILESASTNQTSMYLCASSLGGITGELFFGEGSRLTVL.

The chain links TRBV6-1 to TRBJ2-5, with 7 bases matching TRBD2. V lost 4 bases, J lost 5 bases, and 10 bases stayed unmatched. Germline values: CDR1 MNHNS, CDR2 SASEGT. The CDR3 length is 15 residues. The CDR3 DNA is TGTGCCAGCAGTGGGTCGGGGGGAGTCCAGGAGACCCAGTACTTC. It encodes CASSGSGGVQETQYF.

The V and J genes are TRBV11-2 and TRBJ2-1, with D maybe TRBD1 (6 bases). V dropped 4 bases and J dropped 9 bases, with 19 bases sitting between them. CDR3 size: 15 residues. Germline-derived CDR1 and CDR2 are SGHAT and FQNNGV. The CDR3: CASSSPINRAREQFF. In DNA form, the CDR3 reads TGTGCCAGCAGCTCCCCGATAAACAGGGCCCGTGAGCAGTTCTTC.

The rearrangement joins TRBV20-1 to TRBJ1-2; no clear D gene. Germline V gene data show CDR1 as DFQATT and CDR2 as SNEGSKA (reference sequence). This CDR3 has 11 amino acids. Trimming stripped 5 bases from V and 8 bases from J, with 12 bases between. The CDR3 coding sequence is TGCAGTGCTGGGCCCAGTTACGGCTACACCTTC. Translating it yields CSAGPSYGYTF.

The rearrangement links TRBV28 to TRBJ1-5; D remains unclear. This CDR3 is built from 11 residues. V gave up 11 bases and J gave up 9 bases, with 14 bases separating them. Germline CDR1 and CDR2: MDHEN and SYDVKM. The CDR3 coding sequence is TGTGCCGTAAATCAGGCGGGGCCCCAGCATTTT. It codes for CAVNQAGPQHF.

The rearrangement uses TRBV10-2 and TRBJ1-1; 8 bases match TRBD1. J gave up 11 bases and V 3 bases, and 2 bases lay outside the gene matches. There are 11 residues in the CDR3. The germline gives CDR1 WSHSY, CDR2 SAAADI. The CDR3 loop reads CASSDRDRAFF. For the CDR3, the DNA is TGCGCCAGCAGTGATAGGGACAGGGCTTTCTTT.

The chain's CDR3 is CAWSVGQGYGYTF. In DNA form, the CDR3 reads TGTGCCTGGAGTGTTGGACAGGGTTATGGCTACACCTTC. The chain is built from TRBV30 and TRBJ1-2; TRBD1 matches at 8 bases. J lost 5 bases, V lost 0 bases, and 2 bases had no gene match. CDR1 and CDR2 (germline): GTSNPN, SVGIG (reference sequence). The CDR3 runs to 13 residues.

This rearrangement joins TRBV5-6 to TRBJ1-2; no clear D. V lost 3 bases and J lost 3, with 3 bases in between. Germline V gene data show CDR1 as SGHDT and CDR2 as YYEEEE. The CDR3 covers 11 residues. For the CDR3, the DNA is TGTGCCAGCAGCTCTGACTATGGCTACACCTTC. It is translated as CASSSDYGYTF.

This clone was recorded once. In DNA form, the CDR3 reads TGTGCCAGCAGCCCGGGTCAGGGTTTTCGAAACGTCCATGAGCAGTTCTTC. This encodes CASSPGQGFRNVHEQFF. The chain recombines TRBV9 with TRBJ2-1, with D maybe TRBD1 (5 bases). The germline V and J ends were trimmed by 4 bases and 8 bases, with 25 bases remaining between them. This CDR3 is 17 amino acids long. Germline V gives CDR1 SGDLS, CDR2 YYNGEE.

This chain links TRBV18 with TRBJ2-1; D may be TRBD1 (6 bases). CDR1 KGHSH and CDR2 LQKENI come from the germline V gene. Trimming removed 0 bases from V and 5 bases from J, with 11 bases in between. This CDR3 comprises 15 residues. CDR3 nucleotides: TGTGCCAGCTCACCACCGTCCAGGGGCAACAATGAGCAGTTCTTC. Translating gives CASSPPSRGNNEQFF.

The V call is TRBV19, the J call TRBJ1-5; D gene uncertain. Germline CDR1 reads LNHDA; CDR2 reads SQIVND (reference sequence). Trimming removed 3 bases at V and 1 base at J, with 10 bases between. CDR3 length: 15 amino acids. The CDR3, as DNA: TGTGCCAGTAGTATTTCGGGGTCGAGCAATCAGCCCCAGCATTTT. It translates to CASSISGSSNQPQHF.

J is TRBJ2-3 and V is TRBV6-1, with D possibly matching TRBD2 (5 bases). Trimming cost V 7 bases and J 4 bases, with 15 bases left between them. CDR3 size: 14 residues. Per the germline V gene, CDR1 is MNHNS and CDR2 is SASEGT. CDR3 in amino acids: CASKVYGNADTQYF. The CDR3 DNA follows: TGTGCCAGCAAGGTTTACGGGAACGCAGATACGCAGTATTTT.

The chain couples TRBV21-1 to TRBJ1-5. TRBV21-1 is a pseudogene segment. The CDR3 runs to 12 residues. The chain's CDR3 is CASSPLAGPQHF. The CDR3 nucleotides are TGTGCCAGCAGCCCCCTGGCGGGGCCCCAGCATTTT.

The CDR3 nucleotides read TGCGCCAGCAGCCAAGAGCCAGGGTCACGGGAGCTGTTTTTT. Its protein product is CASSQEPGSRELFF. The chain has TRBV4-3 and TRBJ2-2, with TRBD1 as a possible D gene (5 bases). V lost 0 bases and J lost 9, with 11 bases in between. The CDR3 totals 14 residues. Looked up from germline, CDR1 is LGHNA and CDR2 is YSLEER.